This TCR beta chain appears in the sequencing data of a study of CD4+ T cells in melanoma. TCRdb's table, derived via immunoSEQ multiplex PCR, lists solely in-frame clones and lacks some. The table lists about 140,000 clones, roughly 91% of them singletons. This clone was found once. The V gene end was trimmed by 6 bases and the J gene end by 5 bases; junction bases not matched to a gene: 11. In germline, CDR1 is SNHLY, CDR2 FYNNEI. The CDR3 extends over 15 amino acids. This TCR was recovered from a human donor with melanoma. The rearrangement links TRBV2 to TRBJ2-5; 8 nucleotides align to TRBD2. This CDR3 is CASRRPSGRAETQYF. The CDR3 DNA reads as TGTGCCAGCAGGAGACCTAGCGGGCGCGCGGAGACCCAGTACTTC.